These 27 T cell receptor beta chains originate from one sample sequenced in a study of T-cell memory formation after mild COVID-19. TCRdb passed the 5' RACE reads through MiXCR, listing each CDR3 protein once. The sample carries about 210,000 distinct CDR3 sequences, about 10% recorded once. Source material: PBMCs or a T cell subset sorted from them (not recorded which). Source of these receptors: a man aged 18 to 30 who had mild COVID-19 (a few samples of this study predate the infection). Cell type and time point are not known.

Many counts were recorded for this clonotype. This chain joins TRBV5-1 and TRBJ1-1; the match to TRBD1 covers 7 bases. Trimming cost V 0 bases and J 2 bases; bases outside gene matches: 1. The length of the CDR3 is 14 residues. The germline gives CDR1 SGHRS, CDR2 YFSETQ. This CDR3 reads CASSLAGGNTEAFF. The CDR3 DNA sequence: TGCGCCAGCAGCTTGGCAGGGGGAAACACTGAAGCTTTCTTT.

The chain is built from TRBV14 and TRBJ2-1; possibly TRBD2 for D (5 bases). The V gene lost 4 bases and the J gene lost 1 base, with 14 bases spanning the gap. The CDR3 length is 16 residues. Germline V gives CDR1 SGHDN, CDR2 FVKESK. DNA of the CDR3: TGTGCCAGCAGCCTCCACGGTCGGGGTTCCTACAATGAGCAGTTCTTC. Translation: CASSLHGRGSYNEQFF.

The V gene is TRBV7-9, the J gene TRBJ1-6; D is uncertain. Germline V gives CDR1 SEHNR, CDR2 FQNEAQ (reference sequence). V was clipped by 3 bases and J by 7 bases, with 10 bases between them. This CDR3 is 14 amino acids long. CDR3 in DNA: TGTGCCAGCAGCTTTCTCTCGGGAAATTCACCCCTCCACTTT. Its protein product is CASSFLSGNSPLHF.

This clonotype was picked up a small number of times. The V call is TRBV23-1, the J call TRBJ2-4; D is unclear. TRBV23-1 qualifies as an ORF whose function is uncertain. Between the trimmed V and J ends, which lost 4 bases and 0 bases, there was a span of 13 bases. This CDR3 spans 16 amino acids. CDR3 amino acids: CASSRDQHLAKNIQYF. The CDR3 DNA is TGCGCCAGCAGTCGAGACCAGCATCTAGCCAAAAACATTCAGTACTTC.

The J gene is TRBJ2-5, the V gene TRBV18; D uncertain. The CDR3 length is 14 residues. Between the trimmed V and J ends, which lost 0 bases and 5 bases, there was a span of 10 bases. Germline-derived CDR1 and CDR2 are KGHSH and LQKENI. The chain's CDR3 is CASSPPGNAETQYF. The CDR3 coding sequence is TGTGCCAGCTCACCACCCGGTAACGCCGAGACCCAGTACTTC.

This chain joins TRBV25-1 and TRBJ2-2; the D is unclear. V shed 2 bases and J shed 1 base, with 5 bases lying between them. CDR1 and CDR2 (germline): MGHDK, SYGVNS. This CDR3 region has 14 residues. CDR3 protein: CASSELGNTGELFF. DNA for the CDR3: TGTGCCAGCAGTGAACTGGGGAACACCGGGGAGCTGTTTTTT.

The genes are TRBV5-1 and TRBJ2-5, with D possibly matching TRBD2 (6 bases). The ends were cut back, 1 base at V and 2 bases at J, with 12 bases in the middle. This CDR3 is built from 15 residues. In germline, CDR1 is SGHRS, CDR2 YFSETQ. CDR3 amino acids: CASSLSGLTQETQYF. As DNA, the CDR3 is TGCGCCAGCAGCTTGTCGGGACTTACACAAGAGACCCAGTACTTC.

This chain connects TRBV24-1 to TRBJ2-2; D might be TRBD1 (5 bases). Germline V gene sequence: CDR1 KGHDR, CDR2 SFDVKD. The V and J ends lost 3 bases and 6 bases respectively, with 7 bases between them. The CDR3 is 13 residues long. CDR3 DNA sequence: TGTGCCACCAGTGATCAGGGCGCCGGGGAGCTGTTTTTT. It encodes CATSDQGAGELFF.

The rearrangement uses TRBV12-5 and TRBJ2-7; D unresolved. Germline CDR1 is LGHNT and CDR2 is FRNRAP. This CDR3 is built from 11 residues. The V and J ends lost 5 bases and 5 bases respectively, with 7 bases between them. The DNA for the CDR3 is TGTGCTAGTGGTCCCAGAGACGAGCAGTACTTC. Translating it yields CASGPRDEQYF. Using reference TRBV12-5 and TRBJ2-7 for the parts outside the CDR3, the full variable domain is DARVTQTPRHKVTEMGQEVTMRCQPILGHNTVFWYRQTMMQGLELLAYFRNRAPLDDSGMPKDRFSAEMPDATLATLKIQPSEPRDSAVYFCASGPRDEQYFGPGTRLTVT.

Ten or more counts support this clonotype. The chain uses TRBV3-2 and TRBJ2-5; the DNA was not compared with TRBD1, the D call given in the table. TRBV3-2 is a pseudogene. CDR3 length: 16 residues. The CDR3 coding sequence is TGTGCCAGCAGCCAAGCTAGGGACAGGGTAAAAGAGACCCAGTACTTC. Its protein is CASSQARDRVKETQYF.

The J gene is TRBJ2-5, the V gene TRBV6-2 or TRBV6-3; D is perhaps TRBD1 (6 bases). The V end lost 5 bases, the J end lost 4 bases, and 11 bases lay between the germline ends. CDR3 length: 13 amino acids. Germline CDR1 reads MNHEY; CDR2 reads SVGEGT. The CDR3 bases are TGTGCCAGCAGTGACCAGGGGAGAGAGACCCAGTACTTC. It codes for CASSDQGRETQYF.

This clonotype was observed at least ten times. The CDR3 loop is CASSFTTGGDTQYF. The CDR3 region has the DNA TGTGCCAGCAGCTTCACGACAGGGGGAGATACGCAGTATTTT. The rearrangement joins TRBV11-2 to TRBJ2-3; 9 positions match TRBD1. V lost 3 bases and J lost 5; bases outside the gene matches: 3. In germline, CDR1 is SGHAT, CDR2 FQNNGV. The CDR3 has 14 amino acids.

The chain employs TRBV30 and TRBJ1-1; D not resolved. Trimming took 4 bases from V and 0 from J, leaving 12 bases between them. The germline V gene has CDR1 GTSNPN and CDR2 SVGIG (reference sequence). The CDR3 is 14 residues long. CDR3 sequence reads: CAWTGGPVNTEAFF. In nucleotides, the CDR3 is TGTGCCTGGACGGGCGGGCCGGTGAACACTGAAGCTTTCTTT.

This chain uses TRBV7-9 with TRBJ2-7, with D possibly TRBD2 on 6 matching bases. The ends were cut back, 4 bases at V and 11 bases at J, with 18 bases in the middle. Per germline, CDR1 SEHNR and CDR2 FQNEAQ (reference sequence). CDR3 size: 13 residues. The CDR3 bases are TGTGCCAGCAGCTACGTGGGGGGACCGAGGGAGTACGTC. As protein: CASSYVGGPREYV.

The rearrangement links TRBV28 to TRBJ2-1; 12 positions agree with TRBD1. The germline gives CDR1 MDHEN, CDR2 SYDVKM. Losses at the gene ends were 3 bases for V and 12 bases for J; bases not matched to a gene: 12. The CDR3 consists of 16 residues. The CDR3 region is CASSFTSGTGGVGQFF. CDR3 in DNA: TGTGCCAGCAGTTTTACCTCCGGGACAGGGGGCGTTGGGCAGTTCTTC.

This clonotype turned up a few times. This rearrangement joins TRBV10-3 to TRBJ2-7; 10 nucleotides match TRBD1. CDR1 is ENHRY, CDR2 SYGVKD, per germline. Trimming took 10 bases from V and 5 from J; bases not matched to a gene: 14. There are 15 residues in the CDR3. The CDR3 nucleotides read TGTGCCACGGTAACCCGGGACAGGGGATTCCACGAGCAGTACTTC. It codes for CATVTRDRGFHEQYF.

This clonotype was found a few times. The rearrangement links TRBV7-2 to TRBJ1-2, with TRBD1 matching over 10 bases. After removal of 1 base from V and 11 bases from J, the junction contained 13 bases not matched to a gene. This CDR3 has 16 residues. Germline assignment: CDR1 SGHTA and CDR2 FQGNSA. CDR3 coding DNA: TGTGCCAGCAGCTTAGTTGGGACAGGGGCCAAGGCGCTGTACACCTTC. The encoded protein is CASSLVGTGAKALYTF. Filled out from reference TRBV7-2 and TRBJ1-2, the complete variable domain reads GAGVSQSPSNKVTEKGKDVELRCDPISGHTALYWYRQSLGQGLEFLIYFQGNSAPDKSGLPSDRFSAERTGGSVSTLTIQRTQQEDSAVYLCASSLVGTGAKALYTFGSGTRLTVV.

The V and J genes are TRBV7-9 and TRBJ2-7; 11 bases map to TRBD1. V was pared by 5 bases and J by 7 bases, with 10 bases of the junction left unmatched. This CDR3 is built from 15 residues. Per germline, CDR1 SEHNR and CDR2 FQNEAQ (reference sequence). The CDR3 DNA follows: TGTGCCAGCAGCCCACCGGGACAGGGGGTTTGGGAGCAGTACTTC. Translating it yields CASSPPGQGVWEQYF.

This clonotype was seen a few times. The rearrangement uses TRBV7-9 and TRBJ1-4, with no clear D. Trimming took 5 bases from V and 7 from J, leaving 14 bases between them. Germline assignment: CDR1 SEHNR and CDR2 FQNEAQ (reference sequence). This CDR3 is 14 amino acids long. This chain's CDR3 is CASSPQQYSEKLFF. Here the CDR3 DNA reads TGTGCCAGCAGCCCTCAACAGTATTCTGAAAAACTGTTTTTT.

This clonotype was found a few times. This chain uses TRBV28 with TRBJ1-4; D possibly corresponds to TRBD1 (6 bases). Trimming left V 8 bases short and J 8 bases short, with 12 bases between. The germline CDR1 and CDR2 sequences are MDHEN and SYDVKM. The CDR3 extends over 12 amino acids. CDR3 bases: TGTGCCAGCTGGGGGGGCGAGGAAAAACTGTTTTTT. It is translated as CASWGGEEKLFF.

Many counts were recorded for this clonotype. This chain joins TRBV20-1 and TRBJ2-1; 11 bases are a match to TRBD2. This CDR3 spans 12 amino acids. V shed 1 base and J 12 bases; nucleotides not matched to a gene: 2. The germline V gene encodes CDR1 DFQATT and CDR2 SNEGSKA (reference sequence). Written as DNA, the CDR3 is TGCAGTGCTAGAGGGGGGACTAGCGGGCAGTTCTTC. As protein: CSARGGTSGQFF.

V usage is TRBV19 and J usage is TRBJ2-1; perhaps TRBD1 as D (5 bases). Trimming left V 0 bases short and J 9 bases short, with 15 bases between. In germline, CDR1 is LNHDA, CDR2 SQIVND (reference sequence). The CDR3 is 15 residues long. DNA of the CDR3: TGTGCCAGTAGTATAGATCAGGGCACCAACAGTGAGCAGTTCTTC. The encoded protein is CASSIDQGTNSEQFF. Full variable domain (outside the CDR3, taken from reference TRBV19 and TRBJ2-1): DGGITQSPKYLFRKEGQNVTLSCEQNLNHDAMYWYRQDPGQGLRLIYYSQIVNDFQKGDIAEGYSVSREKKESFPLTVTSAQKNPTAFYLCASSIDQGTNSEQFFGPGTRLTVL.

This clonotype has more than one count but fewer than ten. The chain carries TRBV3-1 and TRBJ2-3, with unresolved D. The CDR3 has 12 amino acids. V was cut by 3 bases and J by 1 base, with 2 bases left in between. Germline V gene lookup returns CDR1 LGHDT and CDR2 YNNKEL (reference sequence). CDR3 in DNA: TGTGCCAGCAGCCACCGCACAGATACGCAGTATTTT. Residues: CASSHRTDTQYF.

The chain combines TRBV3-1 with TRBJ1-1, with D unresolved. Germline V CDR1 and CDR2: LGHDT, YNNKEL (reference sequence). V lost 2 bases to trimming and J lost 10 bases, with 14 bases between them. The CDR3 is 13 amino acids. The CDR3 region has the DNA TGTGCCAGCAGCCAATCTAGTCAGATGGGAGCTTTCTTT. The encoded protein is CASSQSSQMGAFF.

This clonotype was detected a few times. The chain employs TRBV28 and TRBJ2-3; the match to TRBD2 covers 8 bases. Germline-derived CDR1 and CDR2 are MDHEN and SYDVKM. The V and J ends lost 7 bases and 5 bases, in that order; junction bases with no gene match: 14. This CDR3 contains 16 residues. Written as DNA, the CDR3 is TGTGCCAGCACCCCTTCGGTGGGCCGGGAGGGAGATACGCAGTATTTT. Its translation: CASTPSVGREGDTQYF.

The chain employs TRBV25-1 and TRBJ2-5; TRBD2 agrees at 10 bases. CDR1 and CDR2 from the germline V gene are MGHDK and SYGVNS. J gave up 5 bases and V 3 bases, and 6 bases lay outside the gene matches. The CDR3 is 15 amino acids. The CDR3: CASSDGTSVMETQYF. The CDR3 DNA follows: TGTGCCAGCAGTGATGGGACTAGCGTTATGGAGACCCAGTACTTC.

Ten or more counts support this clonotype. The rearrangement links TRBV7-6 to TRBJ2-1, with TRBD2 identical over 11 bases. The CDR3 spans 16 residues. Germline CDR1 SGHVS, CDR2 FNYEAQ. V lost 2 bases to trimming and J lost 2 bases; unmatched junction nucleotides: 2. This chain's CDR3 is CASSLSTSGAYNEQFF. The CDR3 DNA is TGTGCCAGCAGCTTATCGACTAGCGGGGCCTACAATGAGCAGTTCTTC.